This T cell receptor (beta chain) was profiled in a study of cytomegalovirus exposure and HLA in healthy donors. Study findings and constraints: Previously analyzed data showed that most TCR beta V segments were productive at a frequency of about 87% or about 30%.

As to this clone: Its antigen is still unknown.

PCR was performed using 60 Vbeta and 13 Jbeta primers. Measured with immunoSEQ multiplex PCR; TCRdb has only the in-frame clones, and not every one. Counted here are approximately 190,000 clones, roughly four fifths occurring once; the ten biggest clones make up around 2%. This clonotype was obtained from a woman between 18 and 30 years old in good health and CMV-seropositive. Input material: PBMCs.

The CDR3 DNA follows: TGTGCCAGTAGTATGAAACACGGACACGTTAATGAGCAGTTCTTC. This encodes CASSMKHGHVNEQFF. The gene calls are TRBV19 and TRBJ2-1; D is perhaps TRBD1 (5 bases). The CDR3 totals 15 residues. V shed 3 bases and J shed 7 bases, with 16 bases lying between them. Germline V gene data show CDR1 as LNHDA and CDR2 as SQIVND (reference sequence).